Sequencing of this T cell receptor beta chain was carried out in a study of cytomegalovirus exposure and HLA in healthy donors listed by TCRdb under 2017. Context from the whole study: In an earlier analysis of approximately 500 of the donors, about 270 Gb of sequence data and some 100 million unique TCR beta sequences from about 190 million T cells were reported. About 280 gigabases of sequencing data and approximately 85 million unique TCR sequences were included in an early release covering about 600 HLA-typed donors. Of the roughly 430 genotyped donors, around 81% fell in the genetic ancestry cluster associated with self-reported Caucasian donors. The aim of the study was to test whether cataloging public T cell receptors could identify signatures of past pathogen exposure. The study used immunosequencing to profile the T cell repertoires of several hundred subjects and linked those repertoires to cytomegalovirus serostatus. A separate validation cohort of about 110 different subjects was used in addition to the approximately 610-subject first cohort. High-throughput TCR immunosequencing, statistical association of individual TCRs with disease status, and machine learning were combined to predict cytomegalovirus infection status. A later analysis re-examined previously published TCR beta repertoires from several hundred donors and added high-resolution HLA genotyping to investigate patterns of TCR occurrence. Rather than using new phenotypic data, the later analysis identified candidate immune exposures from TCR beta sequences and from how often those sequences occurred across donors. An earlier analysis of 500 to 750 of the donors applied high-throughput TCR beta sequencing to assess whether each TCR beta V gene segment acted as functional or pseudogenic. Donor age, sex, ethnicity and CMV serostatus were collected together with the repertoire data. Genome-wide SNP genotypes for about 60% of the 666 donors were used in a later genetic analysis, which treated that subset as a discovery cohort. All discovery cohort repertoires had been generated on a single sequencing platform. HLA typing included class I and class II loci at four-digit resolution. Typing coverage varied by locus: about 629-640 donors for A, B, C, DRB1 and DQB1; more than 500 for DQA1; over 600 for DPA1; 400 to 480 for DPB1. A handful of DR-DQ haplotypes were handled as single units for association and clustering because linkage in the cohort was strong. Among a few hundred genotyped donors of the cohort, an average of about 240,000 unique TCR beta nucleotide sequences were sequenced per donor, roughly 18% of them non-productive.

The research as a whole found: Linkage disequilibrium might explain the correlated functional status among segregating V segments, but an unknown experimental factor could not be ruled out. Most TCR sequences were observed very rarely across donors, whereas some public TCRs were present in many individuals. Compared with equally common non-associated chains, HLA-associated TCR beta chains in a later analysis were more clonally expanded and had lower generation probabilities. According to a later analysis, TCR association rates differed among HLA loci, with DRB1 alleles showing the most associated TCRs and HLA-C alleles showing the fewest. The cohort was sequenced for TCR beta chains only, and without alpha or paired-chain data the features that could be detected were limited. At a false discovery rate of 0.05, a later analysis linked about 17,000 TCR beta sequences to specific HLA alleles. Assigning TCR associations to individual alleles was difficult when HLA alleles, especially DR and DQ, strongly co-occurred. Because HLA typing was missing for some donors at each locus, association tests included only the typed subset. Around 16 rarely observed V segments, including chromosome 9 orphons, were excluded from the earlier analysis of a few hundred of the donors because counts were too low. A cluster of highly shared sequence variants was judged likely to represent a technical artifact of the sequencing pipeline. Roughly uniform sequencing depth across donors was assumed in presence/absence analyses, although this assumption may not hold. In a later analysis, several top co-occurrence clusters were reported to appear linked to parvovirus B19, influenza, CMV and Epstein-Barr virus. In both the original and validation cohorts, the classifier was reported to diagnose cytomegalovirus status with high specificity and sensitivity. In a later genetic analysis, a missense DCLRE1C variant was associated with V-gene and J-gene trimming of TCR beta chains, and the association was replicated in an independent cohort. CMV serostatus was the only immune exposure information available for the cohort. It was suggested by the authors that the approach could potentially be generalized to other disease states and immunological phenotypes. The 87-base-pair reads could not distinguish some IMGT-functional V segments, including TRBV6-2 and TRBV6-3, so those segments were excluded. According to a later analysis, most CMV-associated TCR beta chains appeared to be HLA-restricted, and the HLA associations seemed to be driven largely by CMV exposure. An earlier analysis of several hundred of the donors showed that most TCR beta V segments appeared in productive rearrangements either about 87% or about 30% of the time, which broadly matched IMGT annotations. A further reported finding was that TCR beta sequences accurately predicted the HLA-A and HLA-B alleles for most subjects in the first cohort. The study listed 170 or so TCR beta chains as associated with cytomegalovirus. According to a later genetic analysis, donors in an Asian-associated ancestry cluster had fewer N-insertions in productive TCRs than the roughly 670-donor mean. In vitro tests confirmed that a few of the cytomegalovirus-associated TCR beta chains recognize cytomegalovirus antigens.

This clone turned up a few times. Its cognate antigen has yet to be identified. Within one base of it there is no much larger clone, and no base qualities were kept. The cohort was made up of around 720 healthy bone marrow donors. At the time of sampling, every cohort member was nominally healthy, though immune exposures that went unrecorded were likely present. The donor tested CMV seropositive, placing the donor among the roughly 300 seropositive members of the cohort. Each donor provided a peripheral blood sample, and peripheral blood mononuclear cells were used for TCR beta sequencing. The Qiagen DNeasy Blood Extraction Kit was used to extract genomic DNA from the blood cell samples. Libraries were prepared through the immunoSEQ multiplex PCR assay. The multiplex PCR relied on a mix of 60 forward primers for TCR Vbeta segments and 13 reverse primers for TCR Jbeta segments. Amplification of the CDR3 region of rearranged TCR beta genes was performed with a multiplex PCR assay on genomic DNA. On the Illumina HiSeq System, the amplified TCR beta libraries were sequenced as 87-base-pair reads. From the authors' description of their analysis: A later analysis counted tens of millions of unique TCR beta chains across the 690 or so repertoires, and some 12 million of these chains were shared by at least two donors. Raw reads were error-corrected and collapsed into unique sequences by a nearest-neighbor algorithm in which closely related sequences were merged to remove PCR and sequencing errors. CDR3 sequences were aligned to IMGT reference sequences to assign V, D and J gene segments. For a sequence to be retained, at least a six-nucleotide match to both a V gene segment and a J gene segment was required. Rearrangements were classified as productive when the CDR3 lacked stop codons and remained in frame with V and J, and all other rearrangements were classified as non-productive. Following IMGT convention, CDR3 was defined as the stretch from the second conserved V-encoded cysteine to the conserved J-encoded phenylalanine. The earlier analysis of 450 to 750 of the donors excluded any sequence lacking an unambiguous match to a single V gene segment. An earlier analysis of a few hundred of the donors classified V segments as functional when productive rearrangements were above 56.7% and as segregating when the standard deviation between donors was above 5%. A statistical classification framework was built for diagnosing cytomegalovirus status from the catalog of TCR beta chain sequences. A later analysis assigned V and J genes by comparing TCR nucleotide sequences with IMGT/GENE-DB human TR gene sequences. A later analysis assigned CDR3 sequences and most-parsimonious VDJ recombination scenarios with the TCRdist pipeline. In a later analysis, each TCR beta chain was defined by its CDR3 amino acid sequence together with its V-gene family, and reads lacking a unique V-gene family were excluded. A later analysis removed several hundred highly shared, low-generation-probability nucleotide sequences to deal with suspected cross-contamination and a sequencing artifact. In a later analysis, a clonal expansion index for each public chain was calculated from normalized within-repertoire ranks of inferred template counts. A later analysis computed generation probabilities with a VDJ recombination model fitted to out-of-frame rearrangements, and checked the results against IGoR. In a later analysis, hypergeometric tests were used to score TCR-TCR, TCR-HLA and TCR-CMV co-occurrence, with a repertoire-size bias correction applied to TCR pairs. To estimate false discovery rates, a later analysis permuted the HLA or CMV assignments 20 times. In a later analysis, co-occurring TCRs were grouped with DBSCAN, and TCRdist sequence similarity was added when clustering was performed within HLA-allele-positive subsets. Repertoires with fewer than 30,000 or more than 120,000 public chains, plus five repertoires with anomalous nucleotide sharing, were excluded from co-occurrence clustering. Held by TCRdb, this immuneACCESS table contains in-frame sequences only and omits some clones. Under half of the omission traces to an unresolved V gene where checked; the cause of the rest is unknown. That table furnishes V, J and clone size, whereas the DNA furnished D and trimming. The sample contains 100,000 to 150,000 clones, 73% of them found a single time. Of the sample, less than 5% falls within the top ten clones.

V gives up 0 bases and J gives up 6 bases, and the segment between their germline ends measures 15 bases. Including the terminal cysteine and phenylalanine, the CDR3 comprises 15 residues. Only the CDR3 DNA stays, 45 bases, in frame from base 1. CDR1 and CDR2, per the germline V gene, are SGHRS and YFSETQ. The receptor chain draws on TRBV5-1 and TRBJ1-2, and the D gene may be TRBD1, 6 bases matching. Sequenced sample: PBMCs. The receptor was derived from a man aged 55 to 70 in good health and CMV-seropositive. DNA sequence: TGCGCCAGCAGCTTGGATTACAGGGAGGGAAATGGCTACACCTTC. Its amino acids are CASSLDYREGNGYTF. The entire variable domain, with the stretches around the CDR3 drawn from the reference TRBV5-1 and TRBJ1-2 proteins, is KAGVTQTPRYLIKTRGQQVTLSCSPISGHRSVSWYQQTPGQGLQFLFEYFSETQRNKGNFPGRFSGRQFSNSRSEMNVSTLELGDSALYLCASSLDYREGNGYTFGSGTRLTVV.